This record covers a single T cell receptor beta chain. This record belongs to a study of Ad26.COV2.S vaccination and SARS-CoV-2 variants. The CDR3 is 15 amino acids. J lost 4 bases, V lost 5 bases, and 7 bases had no gene match. Germline V gene sequence: CDR1 LNHNV, CDR2 YYDKDF (reference sequence). Stated treatment: some 19 received Ad26.COV2.S at low or high dose, single or two shots; about 5 received placebo; per-sample allocation not given. After the first vaccine or placebo injection, samples were drawn on day 63. Sequenced by immunoSEQ multiplex PCR; TCRdb stores in-frame clones only, minus some. The data hold hundreds of thousands of clones, with about 80% observed a single time.

This specimen consisted of peripheral blood, obtained in a trial of Ad26.COV2.S vaccine versus placebo. This receptor was obtained from a person aged 18 to 59 who received the Ad26.COV2.S COVID-19 vaccine or a placebo. The rearrangement uses TRBV15 and TRBJ1-2, with 10 bases matching TRBD1. The CDR3 DNA reads TGTGCCACCAGCTCCCGGGACAGGGGTAGCTATGGCTACACCTTC. It specifies CATSSRDRGSYGYTF.